The entry that follows covers one T cell receptor beta chain sequence. As yet, its antigen is unknown. The CDR3 has 14 residues. Germline loops: CDR1 DFQATT, CDR2 SNEGSKA (reference sequence). Trimming pared 5 bases from V and 2 bases from J, leaving 16 bases between. These data come from a study of post-analysis software for immune sequencing data. Study-wide points: Included in a set of five TRBV segments more frequent in patients than controls were TRBV5-6, TRBV5-1 and TRBV20-1.

Included in the TCR beta cDNA libraries were unique molecular identifiers. TCRdb analysed the PCR reads with MiXCR anew, one entry per CDR3 protein. Of almost 700,000 distinct CDR3 sequences detected, 55% to 70% appear once; the ten largest clones hold around 10%. The chain combines TRBV20-1 with TRBJ2-7; no clear D. The receptor was derived from a girl aged 2-10 years with multiple sclerosis. Sequenced: blood. CDR3 bases: TGCAGTGCTGGTGAGACTGATGCCACCTACGAGCAGTACTTC. Its protein product is CSAGETDATYEQYF.